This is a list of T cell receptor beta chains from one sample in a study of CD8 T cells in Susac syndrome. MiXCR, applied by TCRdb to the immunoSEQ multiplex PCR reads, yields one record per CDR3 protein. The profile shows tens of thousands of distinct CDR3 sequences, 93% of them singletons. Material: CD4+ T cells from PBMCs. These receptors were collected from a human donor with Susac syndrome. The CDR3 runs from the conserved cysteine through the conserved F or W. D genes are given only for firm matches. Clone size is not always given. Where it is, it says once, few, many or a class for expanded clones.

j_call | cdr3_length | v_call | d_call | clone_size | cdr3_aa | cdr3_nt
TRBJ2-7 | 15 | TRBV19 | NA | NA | CASRDSRRSSYEQYF | TGTGCCAGTCGGGACTCCCGTAGGAGCTCCTACGAGCAGTACTTC
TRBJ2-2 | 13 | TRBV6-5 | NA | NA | CASQQAYTGELFF | TGTGCCAGCCAACAGGCTTACACCGGGGAGCTGTTTTTT
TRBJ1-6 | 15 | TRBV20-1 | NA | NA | CSVRSGLMFDSPLHF | TGCAGTGTCAGGAGTGGGCTTATGTTTGATTCACCCCTCCACTTT
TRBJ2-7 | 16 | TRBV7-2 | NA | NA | CASSPASGGRLYEQYF | TGTGCCAGCAGCCCGGCCTCTGGGGGGCGACTCTACGAGCAGTACTTC
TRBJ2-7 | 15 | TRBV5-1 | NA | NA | CASSLGLVDSYEQYF | TGCGCCAGCAGCTTGGGACTTGTGGACTCCTACGAGCAGTACTTC
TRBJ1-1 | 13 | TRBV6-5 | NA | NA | CASSGRMNTEAFF | TGTGCCAGCAGTGGACGGATGAACACTGAAGCTTTCTTT
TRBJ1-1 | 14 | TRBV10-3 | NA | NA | CAISDKGMNTEAFF | TGTGCCATCAGTGATAAGGGAATGAACACTGAAGCTTTCTTT
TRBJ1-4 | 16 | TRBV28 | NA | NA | CASSFRPRVRGEKLFF | TGTGCCAGCAGTTTCCGACCCCGGGTCCGGGGAGAAAAACTGTTTTTT
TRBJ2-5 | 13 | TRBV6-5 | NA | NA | CASSEQRQETQYF | TGTGCCAGCAGCGAACAGAGACAAGAGACCCAGTACTTC
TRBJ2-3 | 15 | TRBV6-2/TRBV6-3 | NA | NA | CASSTSGTFTDTQYF | TGTGCCAGCAGTACCTCCGGGACTTTCACAGATACGCAGTATTTT
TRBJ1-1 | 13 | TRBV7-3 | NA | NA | CASSFQRRTEAFF | TGTGCCAGCAGCTTTCAGCGCCGGACTGAAGCTTTCTTT
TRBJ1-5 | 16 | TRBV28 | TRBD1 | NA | CASLQGLGRGDQPQHF | TGTGCCAGCCTCCAAGGATTGGGCAGGGGGGATCAGCCCCAGCATTTT
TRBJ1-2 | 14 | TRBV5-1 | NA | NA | CASSADSTWNGYTF | TGCGCCAGCAGCGCGGACAGCACCTGGAATGGCTACACCTTC
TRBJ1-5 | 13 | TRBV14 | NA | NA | CASSQAGNQPQHF | TGTGCCAGCAGCCAGGCGGGGAATCAGCCCCAGCATTTT
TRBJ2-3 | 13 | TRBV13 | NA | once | CASSLKGVDTQYF | TGTGCCAGCAGCTTAAAAGGGGTAGATACGCAGTATTTT
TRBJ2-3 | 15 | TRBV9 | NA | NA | CASSVGAILTDTQYF | TGTGCCAGCAGCGTAGGTGCGATACTCACAGATACGCAGTATTTT
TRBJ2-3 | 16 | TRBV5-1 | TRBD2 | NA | CASRVTSGGNTDTQYF | TGCGCCAGCAGGGTAACTAGCGGGGGAAACACAGATACGCAGTATTTT
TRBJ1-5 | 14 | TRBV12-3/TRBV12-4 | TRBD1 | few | CASSGTGGNQPQHF | TGTGCCAGCAGTGGGACAGGTGGGAATCAGCCCCAGCATTTT
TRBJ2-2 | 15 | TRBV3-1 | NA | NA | CASSQAGVNTGELFF | TGTGCCAGCAGCCAAGCTGGGGTAAACACCGGGGAGCTGTTTTTT
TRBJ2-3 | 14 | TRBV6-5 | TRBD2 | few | CASQRGGSTDTQYF | TGTGCCAGCCAACGGGGGGGGAGCACAGATACGCAGTATTTT
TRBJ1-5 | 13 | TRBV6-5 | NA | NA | CASTGTRGQPQHF | TGTGCCAGCACCGGGACCCGGGGTCAGCCCCAGCATTTT
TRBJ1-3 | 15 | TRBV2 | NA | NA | CASAVGLSSENTIYF | TGTGCCAGCGCCGTGGGCCTTAGCTCTGAAAACACCATATATTTT
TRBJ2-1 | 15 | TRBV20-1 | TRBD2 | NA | CSASSSGGRYNEQFF | TGCAGTGCTAGTTCTAGCGGGGGCCGTTACAATGAGCAGTTCTTC
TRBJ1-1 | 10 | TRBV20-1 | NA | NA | CSARDVLAFF | TGCAGTGCTAGAGATGTCCTGGCTTTCTTT
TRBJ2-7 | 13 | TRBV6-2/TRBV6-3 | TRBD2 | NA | CASSWGLAYEQYF | TGTGCCAGCAGTTGGGGACTAGCTTACGAGCAGTACTTC
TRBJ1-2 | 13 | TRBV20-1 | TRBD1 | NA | CSATGTANYGYTF | TGCAGTGCTACAGGGACAGCTAACTATGGCTACACCTTC
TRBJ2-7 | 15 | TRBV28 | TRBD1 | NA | CASSSPGQGIREQYF | TGTGCCAGCAGTTCACCGGGACAGGGGATAAGAGAGCAGTACTTC
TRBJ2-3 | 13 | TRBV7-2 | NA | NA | CASASSEGDTQYF | TGTGCCAGCGCTTCTAGCGAAGGGGATACGCAGTATTTT
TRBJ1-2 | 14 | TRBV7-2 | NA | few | CASSLIRTHYGYTF | TGTGCCAGCAGCTTAATCCGGACCCACTATGGCTACACCTTC
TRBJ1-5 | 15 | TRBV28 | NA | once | CASSGGGRINQPQHF | TGTGCCAGCAGTGGTGGGGGGCGGATCAATCAGCCCCAGCATTTT
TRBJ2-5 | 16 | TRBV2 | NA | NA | CASSEPQTQPKETQYF | TGTGCCAGCAGTGAACCCCAGACGCAACCCAAAGAGACCCAGTACTTC
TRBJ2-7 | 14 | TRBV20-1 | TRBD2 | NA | CSAQRSSGGLEQYF | TGCAGTGCCCAAAGGTCTAGCGGGGGCTTGGAGCAGTACTTC
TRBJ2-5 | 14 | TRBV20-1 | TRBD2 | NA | CSAETGTSSETQYF | TGCAGTGCTGAGACCGGGACTAGCAGTGAGACCCAGTACTTC
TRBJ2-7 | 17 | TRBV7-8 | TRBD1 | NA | CASSLELMGDRGYEQYF | TGTGCCAGCAGCTTAGAACTGATGGGGGACAGGGGCTACGAGCAGTACTTC
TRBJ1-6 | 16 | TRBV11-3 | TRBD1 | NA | CASSLGLITGDSPLHF | TGTGCCAGCAGCTTAGGCCTAATAACAGGGGATTCACCCCTCCACTTT
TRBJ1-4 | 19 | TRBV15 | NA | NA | CATSRLRNRHREANEKLFF | TGTGCCACCAGCAGACTACGAAACCGCCACAGGGAAGCTAATGAAAAACTGTTTTTT
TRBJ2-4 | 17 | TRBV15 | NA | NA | CATSRDRGRGGKNIQYF | TGTGCCACCAGCAGAGATCGCGGTAGGGGAGGCAAAAACATTCAGTACTTC
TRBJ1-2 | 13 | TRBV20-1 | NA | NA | CSARTKGSYGYTF | TGCAGTGCTAGAACCAAGGGCAGCTATGGCTACACCTTC
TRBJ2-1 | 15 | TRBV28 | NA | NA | CASSRGTAPYNEQFF | TGTGCCAGCAGCCGCGGGACTGCCCCTTACAATGAGCAGTTCTTC
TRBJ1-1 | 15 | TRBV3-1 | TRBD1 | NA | CASSRTGTGYTEAFF | TGTGCCAGCAGCCGCACCGGGACAGGGTACACTGAAGCTTTCTTT
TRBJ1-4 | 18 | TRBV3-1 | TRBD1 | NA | CASSRGTGGVMGEEKLFF | TGTGCCAGCAGCCGAGGGACAGGGGGCGTGATGGGGGAGGAAAAACTGTTTTTT
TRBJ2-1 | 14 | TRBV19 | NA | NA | CASSISFSFHEQFF | TGTGCCAGTAGTATATCGTTTTCCTTCCATGAGCAGTTCTTC
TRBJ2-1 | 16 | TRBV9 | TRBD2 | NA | CASSPRTSGVYNEQFF | TGTGCCAGCAGCCCCCGGACTAGCGGGGTGTACAATGAGCAGTTCTTC
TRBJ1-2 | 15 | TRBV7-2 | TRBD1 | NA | CASSLESGTGYGYTF | TGTGCCAGCAGCTTAGAGTCCGGGACAGGATATGGCTACACCTTC
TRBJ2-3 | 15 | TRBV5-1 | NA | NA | CASSLQGHEADTQYF | TGCGCCAGCAGCTTGCAGGGTCACGAGGCAGATACGCAGTATTTT
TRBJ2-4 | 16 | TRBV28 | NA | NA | CASSLEWAVAKNIQYF | TGTGCCAGCAGTTTAGAATGGGCCGTAGCCAAAAACATTCAGTACTTC
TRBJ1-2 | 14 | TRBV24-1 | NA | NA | CATSDRARGYGYTF | TGTGCCACCAGTGATCGGGCCAGGGGCTACGGCTACACCTTC
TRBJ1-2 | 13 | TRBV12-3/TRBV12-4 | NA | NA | CASSLNRQYGYTF | TGTGCCAGCAGTTTGAATCGGCAATATGGCTACACCTTC
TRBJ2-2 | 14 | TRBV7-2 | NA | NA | CASSDQPRAGELFF | TGTGCCAGCAGCGATCAACCTAGAGCAGGGGAGCTGTTTTTT
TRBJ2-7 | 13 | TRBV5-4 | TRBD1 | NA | CASSGGTGDEQYF | TGTGCCAGCAGTGGCGGGACAGGGGACGAGCAGTACTTC
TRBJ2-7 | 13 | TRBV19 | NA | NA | CASSMGSSTAQYF | TGTGCCAGTAGTATGGGGTCCTCCACTGCGCAGTACTTC
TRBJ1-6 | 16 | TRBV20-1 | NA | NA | CSATTLGRVGNSPLHF | TGCAGTGCTACTACCCTCGGCAGGGTTGGAAATTCACCCCTCCACTTT
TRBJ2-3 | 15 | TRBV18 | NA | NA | CASSPQLGSTDTQYF | TGTGCCAGCTCACCACAGTTGGGCAGCACAGATACGCAGTATTTT
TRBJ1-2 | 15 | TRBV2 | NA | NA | CASVLDRGTNYGYTF | TGTGCCAGCGTCCTGGACCGGGGGACTAACTATGGCTACACCTTC
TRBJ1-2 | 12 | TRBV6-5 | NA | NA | CASTTGVWGYTF | TGTGCCAGCACTACAGGAGTGTGGGGCTACACCTTC
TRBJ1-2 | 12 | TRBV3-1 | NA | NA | CASSQVYRDYTF | TGTGCCAGCAGCCAAGTATACAGGGATTACACCTTC
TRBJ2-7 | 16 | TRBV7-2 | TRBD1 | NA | CASSSRDRGLVYEQYF | TGTGCCAGCAGCAGCCGGGACAGGGGGCTAGTCTACGAGCAGTACTTC
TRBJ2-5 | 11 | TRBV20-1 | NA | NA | CSARVQETQYF | TGCAGTGCTAGAGTGCAAGAGACCCAGTACTTC